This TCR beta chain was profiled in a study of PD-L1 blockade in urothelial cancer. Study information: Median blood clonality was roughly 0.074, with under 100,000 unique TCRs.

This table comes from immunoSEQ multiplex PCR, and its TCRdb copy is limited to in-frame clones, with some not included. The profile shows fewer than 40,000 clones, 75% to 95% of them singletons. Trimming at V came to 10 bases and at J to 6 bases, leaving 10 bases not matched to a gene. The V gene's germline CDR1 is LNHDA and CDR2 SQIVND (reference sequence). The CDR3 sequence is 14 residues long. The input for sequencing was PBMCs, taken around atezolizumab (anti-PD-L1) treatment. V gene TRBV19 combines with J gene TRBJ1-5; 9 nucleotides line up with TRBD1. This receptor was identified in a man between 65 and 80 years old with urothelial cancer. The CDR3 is CATRGQGGPQPQHF. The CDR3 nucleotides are TGTGCCACCAGGGGACAGGGTGGGCCTCAGCCCCAGCATTTT.